The 14 T cell receptor beta chains presented below share a single source sample, sequenced in a study of radiotherapy plus CTLA-4 blockade in lung cancer. Repertoires were generated with immunoSEQ multiplex PCR, while TCRdb's copy carries only in-frame clones and drops some. The table shows about 120,000 clones, with over 80% occurring only once. The sample was peripheral blood, taken from a patient treated with radiotherapy plus ipilimumab. The source of these receptors is a human donor with non-small cell lung cancer that progressed on radiotherapy plus ipilimumab.

The chain employs TRBV29-1 and TRBJ2-5; 10 nucleotides align to TRBD1. Germline V gives CDR1 SQVTM, CDR2 ANQGSEA. The CDR3 contains 13 residues. The J segment lost 5 bases and the V segment lost 7 bases, leaving 7 bases of the junction unmatched. Here the CDR3 DNA reads TGCAGCGCCCGGACAGGGGGTAGGGAGACCCAGTACTTC. This codes for CSARTGGRETQYF. The full variable domain, with the rest looked up from reference TRBV29-1 and TRBJ2-5, is SAVISQKPSRDICQRGTSLTIQCQVDSQVTMMFWYRQQPGQSLTLIATANQGSEATYESGFVIDKFPISRPNLTFSTLTVSNMSPEDSSIYLCSARTGGRETQYFGPGTRLLVL.

Written as DNA, the CDR3 is TGTGCCTGGAGTGTAGGGACAGGCCAAGAGACCCAGTACTTC. The encoded protein is CAWSVGTGQETQYF. V is TRBV30 and J is TRBJ2-5; 8 bases are a match to TRBD1. J was trimmed by 1 base and V by 0 bases; bases with no gene match: 1. CDR1 GTSNPN and CDR2 SVGIG come from the germline V gene (reference sequence). This CDR3 spans 14 amino acids.

In DNA, the CDR3 is TGTGCCAGTACTCCGGGACAGAGAACTGAAGCTTTCTTT. Translated: CASTPGQRTEAFF. The J gene is TRBJ1-1, the V gene TRBV19, with 7 bases aligning to TRBD1. The CDR3 spans 13 residues. Germline V gene lookup returns CDR1 LNHDA and CDR2 SQIVND (reference sequence). After removal of 7 bases from V and 5 bases from J, the junction contained 7 bases not matched to a gene. The variable domain in full, completed from reference TRBV19 and TRBJ1-1, reads DGGITQSPKYLFRKEGQNVTLSCEQNLNHDAMYWYRQDPGQGLRLIYYSQIVNDFQKGDIAEGYSVSREKKESFPLTVTSAQKNPTAFYLCASTPGQRTEAFFGQGTRLTVV.

Only one count was recorded for this clone. V usage is TRBV5-1 and J usage is TRBJ2-1, with 16 positions matching TRBD2. In germline, CDR1 is SGHRS, CDR2 YFSETQ. This CDR3 has 19 residues. J gave up 2 bases and V 4 bases, and 9 bases lay outside the gene matches. DNA of the CDR3: TGCGCCAGCAGCACGGGACTAGCGGGAGGGCCTGGTGCCTACAATGAGCAGTTCTTC. Translating it yields CASSTGLAGGPGAYNEQFF.

The rearrangement uses TRBV6-5 and TRBJ2-7; 10 bases match TRBD1. The trim removed 7 bases at V and 7 bases at J, leaving 10 bases unmatched. CDR1 and CDR2 (germline): MNHEY, SVGAGI. This CDR3 spans 14 amino acids. The CDR3 loop reads CASKGTGESREQYF. The DNA of the CDR3 is TGTGCCAGCAAGGGGACAGGGGAGTCCCGGGAGCAGTACTTC.

The chain combines TRBV18 with TRBJ1-1; 8 nucleotides agree with TRBD1. J gave up 4 bases and V 3 bases, and 10 bases lay outside the gene matches. This CDR3 is built from 16 residues. In germline, CDR1 is KGHSH, CDR2 LQKENI. Here the CDR3 reads CASSPYARQGPTEAFF. CDR3 DNA sequence: TGTGCCAGCTCACCTTACGCTAGACAGGGGCCCACTGAAGCTTTCTTT.

The chain combines TRBV29-1 with TRBJ1-2, with TRBD1 identical over 7 bases. V gave up 5 bases and J gave up 3 bases; unmatched junction bases: 12. The CDR3 is made up of 15 amino acids. Germline V gene data show CDR1 as SQVTM and CDR2 as ANQGSEA. In DNA, the CDR3 is TGCAGCGTTCGACCAAGGGGAGGGACAGACTATGGCTACACCTTC. This codes for CSVRPRGGTDYGYTF.

J is TRBJ2-5 and V is TRBV5-1; D call uncertain. The CDR3 contains 16 residues. Trimming took 0 bases from V and 0 from J, leaving 12 bases between them. Germline lookup yields CDR1 SGHRS and CDR2 YFSETQ. This CDR3 is CASSLEAEVYQETQYF. The CDR3 DNA sequence: TGCGCCAGCAGCTTGGAGGCAGAAGTGTACCAAGAGACCCAGTACTTC. The complete variable domain, with remaining parts taken from reference TRBV5-1 and TRBJ2-5, reads KAGVTQTPRYLIKTRGQQVTLSCSPISGHRSVSWYQQTPGQGLQFLFEYFSETQRNKGNFPGRFSGRQFSNSRSEMNVSTLELGDSALYLCASSLEAEVYQETQYFGPGTRLLVL.

This clone was seen only a few times. The chain combines TRBV21-1 with TRBJ2-5. TRBV21-1 is annotated as a pseudogene. The CDR3 runs 12 residues. The CDR3 spells CASPEGGETQYF. The CDR3 DNA sequence: TGTGCCAGTCCGGAAGGGGGGGAGACCCAGTACTTC.

CDR3 sequence (DNA): TGTGCCAGCAGTTTTTCTGGGACAAATACTAATGAAAAACTGTTTTTT. Translated, it gives CASSFSGTNTNEKLFF. The chain joins TRBV7-8 to TRBJ1-4, with D perhaps TRBD1 (6 bases). From germline, CDR1 is SGHVS and CDR2 FQNEAQ. Trimming took 6 bases from V and 2 from J, leaving 16 bases between them. The CDR3 has 16 residues.

The chain uses TRBV5-1 and TRBJ2-3, with 11 bases that match TRBD2. With V trimmed by 7 bases and J by 6 bases, 13 bases remained unmatched. This CDR3 spans 16 amino acids. CDR1 and CDR2 from the germline V gene are SGHRS and YFSETQ. CDR3 protein: CASHYLAGGPTDTQYF. CDR3 nucleotide sequence: TGCGCCAGCCATTACCTAGCGGGAGGTCCTACGGATACGCAGTATTTT.

This clone was detected once. This rearrangement joins TRBV15 to TRBJ2-2; no firm D call. V was shortened by 5 bases and J by 7 bases, with 14 bases between the two germline ends. CDR3 length equals 14 residues. Germline-derived CDR1 and CDR2 are LNHNV and YYDKDF (reference sequence). The CDR3 region is CATSDVVFVGELFF. The DNA of the CDR3 is TGTGCCACCAGCGACGTAGTTTTTGTCGGGGAGCTGTTTTTT.

The chain couples TRBV30 to TRBJ1-2; 7 nucleotides match TRBD1. The CDR3 covers 12 residues. The V gene's germline CDR1 is GTSNPN and CDR2 SVGIG (reference sequence). The ends lost 5 bases at V and 7 bases at J; junction bases unmatched: 7. CDR3 protein: CAWGPPGGGYTF. DNA of the CDR3: TGTGCCTGGGGCCCCCCAGGGGGTGGCTACACCTTC.

CDR3 sequence: CASSQQGLDKSGELFF. The CDR3, as DNA: TGTGCCAGCAGTCAACAGGGACTAGATAAGTCCGGGGAGCTGTTTTTT. This chain connects TRBV2 to TRBJ2-2; 8 positions agree with TRBD2. The germline V gene has CDR1 SNHLY and CDR2 FYNNEI. This CDR3 has 16 residues. J gave up 6 bases and V 5 bases, and 11 bases lay outside the gene matches.